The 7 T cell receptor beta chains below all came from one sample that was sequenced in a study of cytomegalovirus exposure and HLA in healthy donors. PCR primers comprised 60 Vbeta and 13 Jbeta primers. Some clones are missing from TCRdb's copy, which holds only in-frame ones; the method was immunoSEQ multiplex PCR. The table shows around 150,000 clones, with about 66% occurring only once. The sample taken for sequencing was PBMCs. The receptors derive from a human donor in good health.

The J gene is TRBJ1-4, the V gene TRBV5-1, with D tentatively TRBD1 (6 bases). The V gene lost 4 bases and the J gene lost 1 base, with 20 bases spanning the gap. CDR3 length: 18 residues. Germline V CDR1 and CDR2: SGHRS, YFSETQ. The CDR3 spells CASSAQGTLWETNEKLFF. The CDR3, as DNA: TGCGCCAGCAGCGCTCAGGGGACGTTGTGGGAAACTAATGAAAAACTGTTTTTT.

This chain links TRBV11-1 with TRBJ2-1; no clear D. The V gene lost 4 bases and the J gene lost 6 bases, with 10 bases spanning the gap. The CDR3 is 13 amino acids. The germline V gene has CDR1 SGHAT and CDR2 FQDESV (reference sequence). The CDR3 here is CASSSRLGNEQFF. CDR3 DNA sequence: TGTGCCAGCAGCTCCCGGCTAGGCAATGAGCAGTTCTTC.

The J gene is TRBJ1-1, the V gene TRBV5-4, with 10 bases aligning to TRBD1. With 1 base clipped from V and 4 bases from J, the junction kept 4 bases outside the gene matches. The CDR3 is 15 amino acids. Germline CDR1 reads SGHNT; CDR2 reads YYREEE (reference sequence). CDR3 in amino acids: CASSLRTGGGTEAFF. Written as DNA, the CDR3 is TGTGCCAGCAGCTTGCGGACAGGGGGGGGCACTGAAGCTTTCTTT.

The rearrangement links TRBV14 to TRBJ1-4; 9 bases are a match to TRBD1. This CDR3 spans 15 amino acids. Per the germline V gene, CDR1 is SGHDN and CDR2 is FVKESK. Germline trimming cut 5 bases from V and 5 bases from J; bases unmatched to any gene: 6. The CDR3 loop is CASSRRQGGNEKLFF. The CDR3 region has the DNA TGTGCCAGCAGCAGACGACAGGGGGGAAATGAAAAACTGTTTTTT.

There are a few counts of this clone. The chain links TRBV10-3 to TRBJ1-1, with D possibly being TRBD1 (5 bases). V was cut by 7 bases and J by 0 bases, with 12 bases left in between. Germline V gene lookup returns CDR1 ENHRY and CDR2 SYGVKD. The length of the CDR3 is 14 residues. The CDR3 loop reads CAITPSGLNTEAFF. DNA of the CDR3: TGTGCCATCACCCCATCAGGGTTGAACACTGAAGCTTTCTTT.

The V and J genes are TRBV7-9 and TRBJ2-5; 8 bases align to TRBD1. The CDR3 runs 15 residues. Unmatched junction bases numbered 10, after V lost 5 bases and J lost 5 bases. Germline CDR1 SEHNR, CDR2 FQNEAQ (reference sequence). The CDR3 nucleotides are TGTGCCAGCAGCCTCGTGTCAGGGGGCGAGGAGACCCAGTACTTC. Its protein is CASSLVSGGEETQYF.

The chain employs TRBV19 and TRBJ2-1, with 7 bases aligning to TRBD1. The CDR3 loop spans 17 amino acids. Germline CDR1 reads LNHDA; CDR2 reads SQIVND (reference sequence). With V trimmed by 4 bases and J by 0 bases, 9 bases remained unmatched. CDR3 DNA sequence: TGTGCCAGTAGTAGTAGGGGACAGTCCAGCTCCTACAATGAGCAGTTCTTC. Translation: CASSSRGQSSSYNEQFF.